The 25 T cell receptor beta chains presented below share a single source sample, sequenced in a study of cytomegalovirus exposure and HLA in healthy donors. The PCR ran on 60 Vbeta and 13 Jbeta primers. The data were produced by immunoSEQ multiplex PCR, yet TCRdb's version contains in-frame clones alone and is incomplete. The sample records roughly 120,000 clones, 60% to 85% being singletons. Material for sequencing was PBMCs. The origin of the receptors is a woman aged 40 to 50 in good health and CMV-seropositive.

The V call is TRBV7-2, the J call TRBJ2-3; 9 bases fit TRBD2. The CDR3 runs 16 residues. V trimming: 3 bases; J trimming: 4 bases; junction bases outside the gene matches: 8. Germline assignment: CDR1 SGHTA and CDR2 FQGNSA. DNA for the CDR3: TGTGCCAGCAGCTTTGGTAGCGGGAGTAGCGCAGATACGCAGTATTTT. It translates to CASSFGSGSSADTQYF.

This clone was seen a single time. In nucleotides, the CDR3 is TGTGCCATCAGTGAGTCGCCCGGGACAGTACAGACAGATACGCAGTATTTT. It is translated as CAISESPGTVQTDTQYF. The genes are TRBV10-3 and TRBJ2-3; 7 bases align to TRBD1. The germline V gene has CDR1 ENHRY and CDR2 SYGVKD. Trimming took 0 bases from V and 3 from J; bases not matched to a gene: 9. CDR3 length: 17 amino acids.

V gene TRBV4-3 combines with J gene TRBJ2-2; D may be TRBD2 (6 bases). The germline V gene has CDR1 LGHNA and CDR2 YSLEER. There are 17 residues in the CDR3. V lost 0 bases, J lost 1 base, and 12 bases lay in between. Here the CDR3 DNA reads TGCGCCAGCAGCCAAGATCCCGGGACTCAGAACACCGGGGAGCTGTTTTTT. Translation: CASSQDPGTQNTGELFF.

In its sample, this clone was seen a few times. V and J are TRBV19 and TRBJ2-4, with 9 bases that match TRBD1. V gave up 3 bases and J gave up 8 bases; unmatched junction bases: 8. The CDR3 sequence is 15 residues long. Germline V gene lookup returns CDR1 LNHDA and CDR2 SQIVND (reference sequence). CDR3 protein: CASSIRGQGRDIQYF. The DNA of the CDR3 is TGTGCCAGTAGTATCCGGGGACAGGGCAGAGACATTCAGTACTTC.

J is TRBJ2-3 and V is TRBV5-1; 9 nucleotides match TRBD1. V shed 0 bases, J shed 3 bases, and the junction held 14 bases outside the gene matches. Germline CDR1 and CDR2: SGHRS and YFSETQ. The CDR3 length is 19 residues. CDR3 sequence: CASSLEGSGQGIQTDTQYF. CDR3 bases: TGCGCCAGCAGCTTGGAGGGGTCGGGACAGGGAATTCAGACAGATACGCAGTATTTT.

This clone was found a few times. The chain joins TRBV25-1 to TRBJ2-7; 14 nucleotides align to TRBD2. Germline-derived CDR1 and CDR2 are MGHDK and SYGVNS. After removal of 5 bases from V and 4 bases from J, the junction contained 7 bases not matched to a gene. This CDR3 comprises 16 residues. The CDR3 DNA reads TGTGCCAGCAGTAATCCGGGACTAGCGGGGGCTTACGAGCAGTACTTC. Translation: CASSNPGLAGAYEQYF.

The chain uses TRBV11-2 and TRBJ1-1; D remains unclear. The length of the CDR3 is 14 residues. V lost 1 base and J lost 4, with 10 bases in between. CDR1 is SGHAT and CDR2 is FQNNGV in the germline V gene. The chain's CDR3 is CASSLGARGTEAFF. CDR3 DNA sequence: TGTGCCAGCAGCTTAGGAGCCCGGGGCACTGAAGCTTTCTTT.

The chain is built from TRBV29-1 and TRBJ1-1; D not resolved. CDR3 length: 14 amino acids. CDR1 is SQVTM and CDR2 is ANQGSEA in the germline V gene. The V and J ends lost 4 bases and 0 bases respectively, with 12 bases between them. CDR3 nucleotides: TGCAGCGTTGTGGCAGGCGAGTTGAACACTGAAGCTTTCTTT. This encodes CSVVAGELNTEAFF.

The table lists this clone with a few counts. This chain connects TRBV9 to TRBJ2-5; TRBD2 might be the D (6 bases). The CDR3 length is 17 residues. The germline gives CDR1 SGDLS, CDR2 YYNGEE. V was trimmed by 3 bases and J by 1 base, leaving 19 bases between them. The CDR3 sequence: CASSAHGGRRFQETQYF. The CDR3 DNA reads TGTGCCAGCAGCGCGCATGGAGGGCGGCGGTTCCAAGAGACCCAGTACTTC.

The rearrangement uses TRBV29-1 and TRBJ2-5; 9 positions match TRBD2. The CDR3 extends over 15 amino acids. Germline V lookup: CDR1 SQVTM, CDR2 ANQGSEA. V lost 5 bases to trimming and J lost 11 bases; unmatched junction nucleotides: 18. This CDR3 reads CSVRGSFSGSGEQYF. The CDR3 nucleotides are TGCAGCGTTAGAGGGTCGTTTAGCGGGAGTGGGGAGCAGTACTTC.

The V and J genes are TRBV6-4 and TRBJ1-2, with 8 positions matching TRBD1. In germline, CDR1 is MRHNA, CDR2 SNTAGT. Losses at the gene ends were 6 bases for V and 4 bases for J; bases not matched to a gene: 7. CDR3 size: 14 residues. The CDR3 nucleotides are TGTGCCAGCAGGGAACAGGGGGGATCCTATGGCTACACCTTC. Amino acid sequence: CASREQGGSYGYTF.

The J gene is TRBJ1-1, the V gene TRBV9; D is unclear. CDR1 is SGDLS and CDR2 is YYNGEE in the germline V gene. V was pared by 0 bases and J by 0 bases, with 9 bases between. The CDR3 is made up of 15 amino acids. The CDR3 region has the DNA TGTGCCAGCAGCGTAGAGCCAGGTTTGAACACTGAAGCTTTCTTT. As protein: CASSVEPGLNTEAFF.

The V call is TRBV2, the J call TRBJ2-1, with D possibly matching TRBD1 (6 bases). There are 13 residues in the CDR3. V dropped 6 bases and J dropped 8 bases, with 14 bases sitting between them. Germline loops: CDR1 SNHLY, CDR2 FYNNEI. Written as DNA, the CDR3 is TGTGCCAGCAGGGCGCTACAGGGATATGAGCAGTTCTTC. Translated, it gives CASRALQGYEQFF.

The rearrangement links TRBV2 to TRBJ2-5, with 9 nucleotides matching TRBD2. CDR1 and CDR2 from the germline V gene are SNHLY and FYNNEI. The length of the CDR3 is 12 residues. After removal of 9 bases from V and 6 bases from J, the junction contained 5 bases not matched to a gene. The CDR3, as DNA: TGTGCCAGGGGGACTAGCAGAAAGACCCAGTACTTC. It encodes CARGTSRKTQYF.

The chain joins TRBV6-5 to TRBJ1-6, with D perhaps TRBD1 (5 bases). This CDR3 contains 16 residues. V dropped 4 bases and J dropped 0 bases, with 10 bases sitting between them. CDR1 and CDR2 from the germline V gene are MNHEY and SVGAGI. CDR3 DNA sequence: TGTGCCAGCAGTTCACAGGACAACTCCTATAATTCACCCCTCCACTTT. Protein product: CASSSQDNSYNSPLHF.

CDR3 residues: CASRLAGTDTQYF. The CDR3 coding sequence is TGTGCCAGCAGGCTAGCGGGGACAGATACGCAGTATTTT. The gene calls are TRBV6-4 and TRBJ2-3; 9 bases agree with TRBD2. Losses at the gene ends were 6 bases for V and 3 bases for J; bases not matched to a gene: 1. Germline values: CDR1 MRHNA, CDR2 SNTAGT. The CDR3 spans 13 residues.

V gene TRBV29-1 combines with J gene TRBJ1-3; D is unclear. V lost 4 bases, J lost 0 bases, and 7 bases lay in between. CDR1 is SQVTM, CDR2 ANQGSEA, per germline. The CDR3 spans 13 residues. This CDR3 is CSVGASSGNTIYF. The CDR3, as DNA: TGCAGCGTTGGGGCAAGCTCTGGAAACACCATATATTTT. The full variable domain, in which reference TRBV29-1 and TRBJ1-3 provide the parts outside the CDR3, is SAVISQKPSRDICQRGTSLTIQCQVDSQVTMMFWYRQQPGQSLTLIATANQGSEATYESGFVIDKFPISRPNLTFSTLTVSNMSPEDSSIYLCSVGASSGNTIYFGEGSWLTVV.

This CDR3 is CASSLVGLAKNIQYF. In nucleotides, the CDR3 is TGTGCCAGCAGCTTAGTCGGTCTAGCCAAAAACATTCAGTACTTC. This chain connects TRBV7-9 to TRBJ2-4; D is ambiguous. V was trimmed by 1 base and J by 0 bases, leaving 7 bases between them. This CDR3 comprises 15 residues. Germline assignment: CDR1 SEHNR and CDR2 FQNEAQ (reference sequence).

The chain links TRBV7-8 to TRBJ2-7; 7 bases align to TRBD1. Germline CDR1 SGHVS, CDR2 FQNEAQ. The CDR3 loop spans 14 amino acids. Trimming cost V 4 bases and J 4 bases; bases outside gene matches: 7. CDR3 nucleotide sequence: TGTGCCAGCAGCTCTCGACAGGGCATTTACGAGCAGTACTTC. Amino acid sequence: CASSSRQGIYEQYF.

This chain joins TRBV19 and TRBJ2-1, with a possible D match to TRBD2 (5 bases). The CDR3 consists of 14 residues. The germline CDR1 and CDR2 sequences are LNHDA and SQIVND (reference sequence). Trimming removed 6 bases from V and 3 bases from J, with 12 bases in between. CDR3 sequence reads: CASRLRANYNEQFF. DNA for the CDR3: TGTGCCAGTAGATTGCGGGCGAACTACAATGAGCAGTTCTTC.

The V call is TRBV13, the J call TRBJ2-7; 11 bases align to TRBD1. Trimming cost V 5 bases and J 4 bases; bases outside gene matches: 4. The CDR3 has 14 residues. Looked up from germline, CDR1 is PRHDT and CDR2 is FYEKMQ (reference sequence). CDR3 in DNA: TGTGCCAGCAGCGACCGGGACAGGGGGTACGAGCAGTACTTC. Translating gives CASSDRDRGYEQYF.

This clone has only one observation. The V gene is TRBV5-1, the J gene TRBJ2-5, with 8 bases identical to TRBD2. The germline gives CDR1 SGHRS, CDR2 YFSETQ. The CDR3 extends over 15 amino acids. The trim removed 0 bases at V and 0 bases at J, leaving 1 base unmatched. CDR3 residues: CASSLARGDQETQYF. The CDR3 coding sequence is TGCGCCAGCAGCTTGGCGCGGGGGGACCAAGAGACCCAGTACTTC. The variable domain in full, completed from reference TRBV5-1 and TRBJ2-5, reads KAGVTQTPRYLIKTRGQQVTLSCSPISGHRSVSWYQQTPGQGLQFLFEYFSETQRNKGNFPGRFSGRQFSNSRSEMNVSTLELGDSALYLCASSLARGDQETQYFGPGTRLLVL.

The CDR3, as DNA: TGTGCCAGCAGCTCGACTAGCGGGAGAAAGAATACGCAGTATTTT. It specifies CASSSTSGRKNTQYF. V is TRBV5-4 and J is TRBJ2-3; 12 bases fit TRBD2. V was pared by 3 bases and J by 7 bases, with 6 bases of the junction left unmatched. CDR1 and CDR2 from the germline V gene are SGHNT and YYREEE (reference sequence). The CDR3 has 15 amino acids.

This chain uses TRBV27 with TRBJ1-2; D uncertain. V lost 6 bases, J lost 0 bases, and 11 bases lay in between. Germline V gives CDR1 MNHEY, CDR2 SMNVEV (reference sequence). This CDR3 contains 14 residues. CDR3 nucleotides: TGTGCCAGCAGACCAGAGGTGGCTAACTATGGCTACACCTTC. Its protein product is CASRPEVANYGYTF.

A single count supports this clone. This rearrangement joins TRBV5-4 to TRBJ2-5; 8 nucleotides align to TRBD1. Germline CDR1 is SGHNT and CDR2 is YYREEE (reference sequence). There are 15 residues in the CDR3. V shed 4 bases, J shed 3 bases, and the junction held 8 bases outside the gene matches. CDR3 loop: CASSATTGVEETQYF. CDR3 in DNA: TGTGCCAGCAGCGCTACGACAGGGGTGGAAGAGACCCAGTACTTC.